This T cell receptor (beta chain) is from a study of regulatory T cells in long-lasting Graves disease. Study information: Antithyroid drugs had been given to newly diagnosed Graves' patients for under 3 months.

Germline CDR1 reads LNHNV; CDR2 reads YYDKDF (reference sequence). Trimming stripped 0 bases from V and 5 bases from J, with 7 bases between. This CDR3 is built from 13 residues. Time point reported: newly diagnosed GD, antithyroid drugs for less than 3 months. The authors made the TCR library using RNA they extracted from PBMCs. The authors built TCR beta libraries using iRepertoire HTBI primers and Arm-PCR of CDR3 regions. TCRdb re-called the multiplex PCR reads through MiXCR, storing one row per CDR3 protein. The table records about 620,000 distinct CDR3 sequences, around 17% of them present only once. This clonotype was recorded at least ten times. The same data also went into a second study, on T cells in Graves' hyperthyroidism and ophthalmopathy. That paper states: For ophthalmopathy, model prediction preceded onset by a median 6.5 months.

J is TRBJ2-5 and V is TRBV15; D is uncertain. Source: peripheral blood mononuclear cells (PBMCs), taken at new diagnosis, from a patient treated with antithyroid drugs. This sequence was found in a woman between 25 and 40 years old with Graves disease. Written as DNA, the CDR3 is TGTGCCACCAGCAGAGATTTAATCGAGACCCAGTACTTC. Protein sequence: CATSRDLIETQYF.